The source of this T cell receptor (beta chain) is a study of PD-1 blockade in classical Hodgkin lymphoma. Sequenced by immunoSEQ multiplex PCR; TCRdb stores in-frame clones only, minus some. The table has just under 20,000 clones, under 85% seen once. Specified time point: newly diagnosed, previously untreated cHL patient sample. Purified CD4+ T cells were obtained from thawed PBMCs through magnetic negative selection. This clone turned up a few times. Sequencing was carried out using CD4+ T cells from blood. This sequence was found in a human donor with classical Hodgkin lymphoma.

In DNA, the CDR3 is TGCGCTGAGGGGGCTAGCGGGACCACAGATACGCAGTATTTT. It codes for CAEGASGTTDTQYF. V and J are TRBV10-1 and TRBJ2-3; 9 bases map to TRBD2. This CDR3 is 14 amino acids long. Germline V CDR1 and CDR2: WNHNN, SYGVQD (reference sequence).